This is a list of T cell receptor beta chains from one sample in a study of blood T cell repertoires in COVID-19. TCRdb keeps only in-frame clones here, not all; method: immunoSEQ multiplex PCR. Of tens of thousands of clones listed, 82% are singletons. The specimen sequenced was peripheral blood. The receptors stem from a man aged 40-49 years with acute or convalescent COVID-19. CDR3s include the opening cysteine and the closing phenylalanine or tryptophan. The D gene is left open where the match is weak. The size entry is marked missing in some rows and otherwise reads once, few, many or a size class.

V	size	D	J	DNA	CDR3
TRBV5-1	few	TRBD1	TRBJ1-3	TGCGCCAGCAGCCGTGACAGGGTAGACACCATATATTTT	CASSRDRVDTIYF
TRBV2	once	NA	TRBJ1-5	TGTGCCAGCAACCCCCAGGGCAGGAGTCAGCCCCAGCATTTT	CASNPQGRSQPQHF
TRBV12-3/TRBV12-4	NA	NA	TRBJ1-1	TGTGCCAGCAGTACTGCGGGGGTAACTGAAGCTTTCTTT	CASSTAGVTEAFF
TRBV7-3	NA	TRBD2	TRBJ2-1	TGTGCCAGCAGCTTAGTGCGGGGGACCTACAATGAGCAGTTCTTC	CASSLVRGTYNEQFF
TRBV4-3	NA	TRBD2	TRBJ2-1	TGCGCCAGCAGCCTTACAGCGGGGGGGTCGTATGAGCAGTTCTTC	CASSLTAGGSYEQFF
TRBV2	NA	NA	TRBJ1-2	TGTGCCAGCAGTGGGGCAGGGAAGGGCTACACCTTC	CASSGAGKGYTF
TRBV24-1	NA	TRBD1	TRBJ1-2	TGTGCCACCGAAGGGACAGGGAAGTATGGCTACACCTTC	CATEGTGKYGYTF
TRBV11-2	NA	NA	TRBJ1-2	TGTGCCAGCAGCTTAAAGTGGGGCGGCTACACCTTC	CASSLKWGGYTF
TRBV25-1	NA	TRBD1	TRBJ1-4	TGTGCCAGCAGTGAACTTCGGGACAGTAATGAAAAACTGTTTTTT	CASSELRDSNEKLFF
TRBV11-2	many	TRBD1	TRBJ1-5	TGTGCCAGCAGCGTAGCGGGACAGGGTAATCAGCCCCAGCATTTT	CASSVAGQGNQPQHF
TRBV4-1	NA	NA	TRBJ2-4	TGCGCCAGCAGCCTGACTTCGACCACTCTAGCCAAAAACATTCAGTACTTC	CASSLTSTTLAKNIQYF
TRBV5-6	few	TRBD1	TRBJ2-5	TGTGCCAGCAGCTTATTAGGGACAGCCGGGCTGAGGGGAGAGACCCAGTACTTC	CASSLLGTAGLRGETQYF
TRBV28	NA	NA	TRBJ1-1	TGTGCCAGCTCCCCTTTCCAAAGCCCCACCCTGGTCACTTTCTTT	CASSPFQSPTLVTFF
TRBV6-5	NA	TRBD1	TRBJ1-2	TGTGCCAGCAGGCCCGGGACAGCCTTATTCTATGGCTACACCTTC	CASRPGTALFYGYTF
TRBV6-5	NA	NA	TRBJ1-1	TGTGCCAGCAGTTACGCGGCAGATAACACTGAAGCTTTCTTT	CASSYAADNTEAFF
TRBV7-9	NA	NA	TRBJ1-3	TGTGCCAGCAGCCATAGCTCCTGGCAGGGATTATATTTT	CASSHSSWQGLYF
TRBV28	NA	NA	TRBJ1-2	TGTGCCAGCAGGAAAGAGTATGGCTACACCTTC	CASRKEYGYTF
TRBV6-4	NA	TRBD1	TRBJ1-2	TGTGCCAGCAGTGACTCAGACAGGGGAGGTGGCTACACCTTC	CASSDSDRGGGYTF
TRBV5-6	NA	NA	TRBJ2-1	TGTGCCAGCAGCGCTTGGGCCTGGACTTCCTACAATGAGCAGTTCTTC	CASSAWAWTSYNEQFF
TRBV18	NA	NA	TRBJ2-1	TGTGCCAGCTCACCGGGGGGCTACAATGAGCAGTTCTTC	CASSPGGYNEQFF
TRBV5-1	NA	NA	TRBJ1-6	TGCGCCAGCAGCTCACTCGGGAGCAATTCACCCCTCCACTTT	CASSSLGSNSPLHF
TRBV6-5	NA	NA	TRBJ1-2	TGTGCCAGCAGCGCATCCGGCTCCCTCCAGCGGGGCTACACCTTC	CASSASGSLQRGYTF
TRBV7-2	few	NA	TRBJ1-5	TGTGCCAGCAGTCCATTCCGGGGGGGGGATCAGCCCCAGCATTTT	CASSPFRGGDQPQHF
TRBV6-1	NA	NA	TRBJ1-2	TGTGCCAGCAGTGAAAATGGGGCAGGGGTTATCTATGGCTACACCTTC	CASSENGAGVIYGYTF
TRBV28	NA	TRBD1	TRBJ1-3	TGTGCCAGCAGTTTCTCCGGGACAGGGGATGGAAACACCATATATTTT	CASSFSGTGDGNTIYF
TRBV5-1	NA	TRBD1	TRBJ1-3	TGCGCCAGCAGCCTTCAAACAGGGGACACTGGAAACACCATATATTTT	CASSLQTGDTGNTIYF
TRBV7-8	large	TRBD2	TRBJ2-1	TGTGCCAGCAGCCCGGCGGGGAGGGACCGATACAATGAGCAGTTCTTC	CASSPAGRDRYNEQFF
TRBV4-3	NA	NA	TRBJ1-3	TGCGCCAGCAGCCAAGCCCCATCGGGAGGAAACACCATATATTTT	CASSQAPSGGNTIYF
TRBV9	NA	TRBD1	TRBJ1-2	TGTGCCAGCAGCGCGCAAGGGGGCCTCGGTGGCTACACCTTC	CASSAQGGLGGYTF
TRBV11-2	NA	NA	TRBJ2-5	TGTGCCAGCAGCCTCGGACTGAAAGAGACCCAGTACTTC	CASSLGLKETQYF
TRBV4-2	NA	TRBD1	TRBJ1-1	TGTGCCAGCAGCCACGGTAGTCGACAGGGAGAAGCTTTCTTT	CASSHGSRQGEAFF
TRBV5-1	NA	NA	TRBJ2-3	TGCGCCAGCGGAAATCAGGGGACAGATACGCAGTATTTT	CASGNQGTDTQYF
TRBV7-8	few	NA	TRBJ2-5	TGTGCCAGCAGCTTAGTCAGGTTCTCGGAGACCCAGTACTTC	CASSLVRFSETQYF
TRBV28	NA	NA	TRBJ2-1	TGTGCCACAACTGACAGGCATAATGAGCAGTTCTTC	CATTDRHNEQFF
TRBV9	NA	NA	TRBJ1-4	TGTGCCAGCAGCGTAGGGGCAGGGGCGACTCCAACTAATGAAAAACTGTTTTTT	CASSVGAGATPTNEKLFF
TRBV6-6	NA	NA	TRBJ2-5	TGTGCCAGCAGTTACGGAGAGGGAGAGACCCAGTACTTC	CASSYGEGETQYF
TRBV24-1	NA	NA	TRBJ1-4	TGTGCCACCAGTGACCCGAACGGGGAAAAACTGTTTTTT	CATSDPNGEKLFF
TRBV7-6	NA	NA	TRBJ1-1	TGTGCCAGCAGCTTAGGTAGTAACACTGAAGCTTTCTTT	CASSLGSNTEAFF
TRBV10-3	NA	NA	TRBJ1-6	TGTGCCATCAGTACAGGGTTGGACAATTCACCCCTCCACTTT	CAISTGLDNSPLHF
TRBV10-1	few	TRBD1	TRBJ1-1	TGCGCCAGCAGCGAGACAGGGGCTGAAGCTTTCTTT	CASSETGAEAFF